A single sample gave rise to the 12 T cell receptor beta chains below, sequenced in a study of cytomegalovirus exposure and HLA in healthy donors. Primers: 60 Vbeta forward and 13 Jbeta reverse. Profiling relied on immunoSEQ multiplex PCR, and the TCRdb table lists in-frame clones only, not all of them. The table shows approximately 150,000 clones, with approximately 80% occurring only once. Sequencing used PBMCs. The receptor source for this set is a woman aged 40 to 55 in good health and CMV-seropositive.

This clone was counted between two and nine times. The chain is built from TRBV10-3 and TRBJ1-2, with D possibly being TRBD1 (6 bases). Deletions cut 7 bases from V and 5 bases from J, with 14 bases between. Germline values: CDR1 ENHRY, CDR2 SYGVKD. The CDR3 length is 13 residues. CDR3 residues: CAITGQLEYGYTF. The DNA of the CDR3 is TGTGCCATCACCGGACAGCTAGAATATGGCTACACCTTC.

To note about this clone: The sample carries other DNA sequences with the same CDR3. This chain connects TRBV29-1 to TRBJ1-1, with TRBD1 identical over 7 bases. Germline V gives CDR1 SQVTM, CDR2 ANQGSEA. This CDR3 contains 13 residues. V shed 5 bases and J 0 bases; nucleotides not matched to a gene: 3. The CDR3 spells CSVRQGLNTEAFF. CDR3 DNA sequence: TGCAGCGTTCGACAGGGTCTGAACACTGAAGCTTTCTTT. Together with reference TRBV29-1 and TRBJ1-1, the CDR3 gives the full variable domain: SAVISQKPSRDICQRGTSLTIQCQVDSQVTMMFWYRQQPGQSLTLIATANQGSEATYESGFVIDKFPISRPNLTFSTLTVSNMSPEDSSIYLCSVRQGLNTEAFFGQGTRLTVV.

The chain links TRBV5-5 to TRBJ2-7; the D is unclear. The CDR3 is 13 residues long. Germline lookup yields CDR1 SGHKS and CDR2 YYEKEE (reference sequence). Trimming took 1 base from V and 6 from J, leaving 11 bases between them. The CDR3 sequence is CASSLSPNGEQYF. CDR3 coding DNA: TGTGCCAGCAGCTTGTCCCCTAACGGCGAGCAGTACTTC. Using reference TRBV5-5 and TRBJ2-7 for the parts outside the CDR3, the full variable domain is DAGVTQSPTHLIKTRGQQVTLRCSPISGHKSVSWYQQVLGQGPQFIFQYYEKEERGRGNFPDRFSARQFPNYSSELNVNALLLGDSALYLCASSLSPNGEQYFGPGTRLTVT.

The chain joins TRBV29-1 to TRBJ2-5; D is perhaps TRBD1 (7 bases). The CDR3 loop spans 12 amino acids. In germline, CDR1 is SQVTM, CDR2 ANQGSEA. V lost 6 bases and J 5 bases, leaving 13 bases between the germline ends. The CDR3 DNA sequence: TGCAGCGTCGGGGGACAGTTGGAGACCCAGTACTTC. This sequence encodes CSVGGQLETQYF.

This clone was observed a few times. This rearrangement joins TRBV7-9 to TRBJ1-5, with D unclear. V lost 5 bases and J 3 bases, leaving 11 bases between the germline ends. The CDR3 covers 14 residues. Germline V gene data show CDR1 as SEHNR and CDR2 as FQNEAQ (reference sequence). The CDR3 region has the DNA TGTGCCAGCAGCCAAGTGAGTGACAATCAGCCCCAGCATTTT. It encodes CASSQVSDNQPQHF.

This chain uses TRBV15 with TRBJ2-5; 8 bases are shared with TRBD1. Germline values: CDR1 LNHNV, CDR2 YYDKDF (reference sequence). The CDR3 spans 15 residues. The J segment lost 2 bases and the V segment lost 1 base, leaving 3 bases of the junction unmatched. The CDR3 DNA reads TGTGCCACCAGCAGAGGACAGGGGAGGCAAGAGACCCAGTACTTC. This codes for CATSRGQGRQETQYF. The full variable domain, with the rest looked up from reference TRBV15 and TRBJ2-5, is DAMVIQNPRYQVTQFGKPVTLSCSQTLNHNVMYWYQQKSSQAPKLLFHYYDKDFNNEADTPDNFQSRRPNTSFCFLDIRSPGLGDTAMYLCATSRGQGRQETQYFGPGTRLLVL.

The chain links TRBV4-1 to TRBJ1-1; TRBD1 matches 7 bases. The CDR3 length is 15 residues. The germline V gene has CDR1 MGHRA and CDR2 YSYEKL. V lost 5 bases, J lost 3 bases, and 9 bases stayed unmatched. CDR3 bases: TGCGCCAGCAGCGTTAGACAGGGTGGGCACACTGAAGCTTTCTTT. It yields the protein CASSVRQGGHTEAFF.

The V and J genes are TRBV27 and TRBJ2-7; 7 bases are a match to TRBD1. This CDR3 region has 17 residues. The V segment lost 4 bases and the J segment 2 bases; nucleotides outside the gene matches: 14. Looked up from germline, CDR1 is MNHEY and CDR2 is SMNVEV (reference sequence). The DNA for the CDR3 is TGTGCCAGCAGTTCCTATCAGGGGGTTAGGAACCCCTACGAGCAGTACTTC. Its translation is CASSSYQGVRNPYEQYF.

The chain employs TRBV15 and TRBJ1-5; TRBD1 aligns across 10 bases. Trimming removed 0 bases from V and 1 base from J; junction bases left unmatched: 12. Germline V lookup: CDR1 LNHNV, CDR2 YYDKDF (reference sequence). This CDR3 is built from 20 residues. DNA of the CDR3: TGTGCCACCAGCAGAGACGGAGGGACAGGGGATTGGGGGAGCAATCAGCCCCAGCATTTT. It encodes CATSRDGGTGDWGSNQPQHF.

This clone came up once. The V gene is TRBV19, the J gene TRBJ1-4; D is undetermined. The V end lost 5 bases, the J end lost 7 bases, and 20 bases lay between the germline ends. Germline lookup yields CDR1 LNHDA and CDR2 SQIVND (reference sequence). CDR3 length equals 16 residues. The CDR3 DNA sequence: TGTGCCAGTAGTGATGGGTCTTTCGGGTGGAGTGAAAAACTGTTTTTT. Its protein is CASSDGSFGWSEKLFF. The variable domain in full, with the rest retrieved from reference TRBV19 and TRBJ1-4, is DGGITQSPKYLFRKEGQNVTLSCEQNLNHDAMYWYRQDPGQGLRLIYYSQIVNDFQKGDIAEGYSVSREKKESFPLTVTSAQKNPTAFYLCASSDGSFGWSEKLFFGSGTQLSVL.

The V gene is TRBV30, the J gene TRBJ1-1; tentative D call: TRBD1 (6 bases). CDR1 GTSNPN and CDR2 SVGIG come from the germline V gene (reference sequence). This CDR3 region has 15 residues. Trimming removed 4 bases at V and 5 bases at J, with 20 bases between. The CDR3 nucleotides read TGTGCCTGGACCCTAGGGGGGGCTGCGAGAACTGAAGCTTTCTTT. Its protein is CAWTLGGAARTEAFF.

The CDR3 spells CASSLGTSGGIQETQYF. DNA of the CDR3: TGCGCCAGCAGCTTGGGTACTAGCGGGGGGATCCAAGAGACCCAGTACTTC. This sequence joins TRBV5-1 and TRBJ2-5, with 12 nucleotides matching TRBD2. Germline lookup yields CDR1 SGHRS and CDR2 YFSETQ. Trimming cost V 0 bases and J 1 base; bases outside gene matches: 4. The CDR3 totals 17 residues.